This T cell receptor beta chain was sequenced for a study of cytomegalovirus exposure and HLA in healthy donors. The CDR3 runs 14 residues. Germline V gives CDR1 MNHEY, CDR2 SMNVEV (reference sequence). V was cut by 7 bases and J by 7 bases, with 19 bases left in between. The study ran its PCR with 60 Vbeta and 13 Jbeta primers. Produced via immunoSEQ multiplex PCR; TCRdb's table is partial and in-frame only. Its clone listing holds about 200,000 clones. The chain uses TRBV27 and TRBJ1-2, with D maybe TRBD1 (5 bases). The sample consisted of PBMCs. This receptor was taken from a boy between 10 and 17 years old in good health and CMV-seronegative. The CDR3 DNA is TGTGCCAGCACTAGAACGGGGGAGGAGGGTGGCTACACCTTC. Amino acids: CASTRTGEEGGYTF.